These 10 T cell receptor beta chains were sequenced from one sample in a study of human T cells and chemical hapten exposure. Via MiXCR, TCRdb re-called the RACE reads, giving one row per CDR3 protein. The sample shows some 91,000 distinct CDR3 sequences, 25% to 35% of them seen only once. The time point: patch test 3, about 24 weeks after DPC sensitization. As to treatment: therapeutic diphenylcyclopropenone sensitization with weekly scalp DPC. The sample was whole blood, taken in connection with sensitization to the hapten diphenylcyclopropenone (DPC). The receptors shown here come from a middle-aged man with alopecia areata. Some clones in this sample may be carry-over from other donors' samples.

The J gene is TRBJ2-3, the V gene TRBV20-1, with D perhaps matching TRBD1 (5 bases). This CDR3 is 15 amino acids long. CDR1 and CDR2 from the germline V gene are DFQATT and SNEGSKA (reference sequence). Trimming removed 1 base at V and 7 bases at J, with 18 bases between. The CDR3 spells CSARATGRQIHTQYF. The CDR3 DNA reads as TGCAGTGCTAGAGCCACAGGAAGGCAGATACATACGCAGTATTTT.

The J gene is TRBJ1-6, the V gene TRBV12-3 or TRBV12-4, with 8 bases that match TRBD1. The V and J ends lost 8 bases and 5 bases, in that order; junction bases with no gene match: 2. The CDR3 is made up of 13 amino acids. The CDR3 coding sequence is TGTGCCAGCCGGGACAGGCATAATTCACCCCTCCACTTT. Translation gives CASRDRHNSPLHF.

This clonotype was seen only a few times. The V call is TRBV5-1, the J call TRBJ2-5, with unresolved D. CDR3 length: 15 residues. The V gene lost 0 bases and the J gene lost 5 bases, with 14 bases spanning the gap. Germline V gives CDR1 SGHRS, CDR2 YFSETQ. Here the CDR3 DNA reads TGCGCCAGCAGCTTGGATCTCGGGCGATCCGAGACCCAGTACTTC. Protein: CASSLDLGRSETQYF.

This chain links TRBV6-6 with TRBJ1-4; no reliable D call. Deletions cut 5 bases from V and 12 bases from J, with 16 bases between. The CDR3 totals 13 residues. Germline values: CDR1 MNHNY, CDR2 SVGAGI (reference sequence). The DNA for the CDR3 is TGTGCCAGCAGTCCCTCCGCGTCCGGGGAACTGTTTTTT. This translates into CASSPSASGELFF.

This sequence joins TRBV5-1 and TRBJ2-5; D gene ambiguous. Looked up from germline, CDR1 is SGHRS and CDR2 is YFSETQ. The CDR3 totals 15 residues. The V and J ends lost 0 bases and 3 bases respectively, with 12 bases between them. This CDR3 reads CASSLGGTAEETQYF. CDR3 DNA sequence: TGCGCCAGCAGCTTGGGCGGAACGGCGGAAGAGACCCAGTACTTC.

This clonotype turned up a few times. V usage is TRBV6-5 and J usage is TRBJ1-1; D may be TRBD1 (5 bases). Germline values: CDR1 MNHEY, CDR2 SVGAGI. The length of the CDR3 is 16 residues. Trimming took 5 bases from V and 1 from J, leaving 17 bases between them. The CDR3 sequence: CASSGTVGAGNTEAFF. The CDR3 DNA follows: TGTGCCAGCAGTGGTACGGTTGGGGCAGGGAACACTGAAGCTTTCTTT.

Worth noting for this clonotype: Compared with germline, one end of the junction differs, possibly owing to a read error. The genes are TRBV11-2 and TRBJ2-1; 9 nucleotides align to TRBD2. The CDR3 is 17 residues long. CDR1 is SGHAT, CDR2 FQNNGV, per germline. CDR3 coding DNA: TGTGCCAGCAGCTTAAGGTTCTCTAGCGGGAAGTACAATAAGCAGTTCTTC. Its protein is CASSLRFSSGKYNKQFF.

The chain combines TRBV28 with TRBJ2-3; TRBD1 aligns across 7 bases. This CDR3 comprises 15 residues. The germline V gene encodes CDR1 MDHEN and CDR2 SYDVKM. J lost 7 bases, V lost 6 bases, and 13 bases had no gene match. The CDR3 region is CASSPQGPQQNTQYF. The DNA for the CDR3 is TGTGCCAGCAGCCCACAGGGGCCGCAGCAAAATACGCAGTATTTT.

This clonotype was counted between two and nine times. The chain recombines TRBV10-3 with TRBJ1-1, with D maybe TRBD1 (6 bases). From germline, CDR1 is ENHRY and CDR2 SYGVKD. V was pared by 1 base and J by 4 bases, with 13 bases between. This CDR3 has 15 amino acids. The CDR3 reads CAISEFTGPGTEAFF. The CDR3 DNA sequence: TGTGCCATCAGTGAGTTTACAGGGCCCGGCACTGAAGCTTTCTTT.

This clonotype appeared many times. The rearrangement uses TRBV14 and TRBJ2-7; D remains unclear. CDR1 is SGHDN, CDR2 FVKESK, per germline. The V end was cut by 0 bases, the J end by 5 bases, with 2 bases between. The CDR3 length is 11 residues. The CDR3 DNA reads TGTGCCAGCAGCCAAGAAGACGAGCAGTACTTC. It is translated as CASSQEDEQYF.